This TCR beta chain derives from a study of regulatory T cells in long-lasting Graves disease. Of note for this clonotype: What it binds is not known.

This CDR3 spans 13 amino acids. Between the trimmed V and J ends, which lost 6 bases and 3 bases, there was a span of 11 bases. The germline V gene has CDR1 LNHDA and CDR2 SQIVND (reference sequence). The time point denotes: persistent/refractory GD, antithyroid drugs over 5 years with positive TRAb. Preparation of the TCR library used RNA extracted from PBMCs. Points from the study as a whole: Persistent Graves' disease cases displayed lower TCR diversity than newly diagnosed ones.

HTBI primers from iRepertoire and Arm-PCR of CDR3 regions yielded the TCR beta libraries. A single record per CDR3 protein comes from TCRdb applying MiXCR to the multiplex PCR reads. The table records more than 650,000 distinct CDR3 sequences, around 30% of them present only once. The clonotype originates from a female donor with Graves disease. The rearrangement uses TRBV19 and TRBJ1-2, with a tentative D call TRBD1 (5 bases). The sequencing used peripheral blood mononuclear cells (PBMCs), collected when the disease was refractory, from a patient treated with antithyroid drugs. The chain's CDR3 is CASRFGADYGYTF. CDR3 bases: TGTGCCAGTAGATTTGGGGCGGACTATGGCTACACCTTC.